Each of the 31 T cell receptor beta chains below was sequenced from the same sample in a study of blood T cells in healthy people across ages. For the second PCR, which ran for about 6 to 12 cycles, a sample-barcoded 5' primer and a J-beta primer mix were used. TCRdb redid the calling of the 5' RACE reads with MiXCR, one entry per CDR3 protein. Here the sample spans 550,000 to 700,000 distinct CDR3 sequences, about 26% being singletons. The sample was blood. All receptors derive from a woman aged 70-85 years in good health.

This clonotype was observed a handful of times. At one of its ends the junction is not consistent with the germline gene, which may arise from a read error. This chain uses TRBV29-1 with TRBJ1-2, with D unclear. CDR1 is SQVTM, CDR2 ANQGSEA, per germline. The length of the CDR3 is 12 residues. The CDR3 protein is CSVERPGYGYTF. The CDR3 DNA reads as TGCAGCGTTGAAAGGCCAGGTTATGGTTACACCTTC.

This clonotype showed up many times. The CDR3 bases are TGCGCCAGCAGCTTGGCCTATCCAGAGGAGGAGACCCAGTACTTC. This gives the protein CASSLAYPEEETQYF. The chain employs TRBV5-1 and TRBJ2-5; D gene ambiguous. The germline CDR1 and CDR2 sequences are SGHRS and YFSETQ. Trimming took off 0 bases at V and 5 bases at J, with 14 bases between the two ends. The CDR3 loop spans 15 amino acids.

This clonotype was counted at least ten times. The chain carries TRBV27 and TRBJ2-1, with D unresolved. The V end was cut by 2 bases, the J end by 0 bases, with 8 bases between. The germline V gene encodes CDR1 MNHEY and CDR2 SMNVEV (reference sequence). The CDR3 has 15 amino acids. This CDR3 is CASSLMASSYNEQFF. DNA of the CDR3: TGTGCCAGCAGTTTAATGGCTAGCTCCTACAATGAGCAGTTCTTC.

The chain recombines TRBV20-1 with TRBJ2-1, with TRBD2 identical over 7 bases. The CDR3 has 14 residues. Trimming at V came to 3 bases and at J to 2 bases, leaving 4 bases not matched to a gene. The V gene's germline CDR1 is DFQATT and CDR2 SNEGSKA (reference sequence). The CDR3 DNA sequence: TGCAGTGCTAGGGGACTACTAGCCTACAATGAGCAGTTCTTC. Residues: CSARGLLAYNEQFF.

This chain connects TRBV4-3 to TRBJ2-1, with 9 bases aligning to TRBD2. V gave up 0 bases and J gave up 7 bases; unmatched junction bases: 10. CDR1 LGHNA and CDR2 YSLEER come from the germline V gene. This CDR3 is 17 amino acids long. The CDR3 reads CASSQDLHSGGRNEQFF. The CDR3 DNA reads as TGCGCCAGCAGCCAAGATTTGCACAGCGGGGGGCGAAATGAGCAGTTCTTC.

V usage is TRBV4-3 and J usage is TRBJ1-1; D is undetermined. The CDR3 covers 14 residues. Trimming cost V 2 bases and J 6 bases, with 13 bases left between them. Germline values: CDR1 LGHNA, CDR2 YSLEER. The CDR3 coding sequence is TGCGCCAGCAGCCAACGAGACAAGTACGCTGAAGCTTTCTTT. This gives the protein CASSQRDKYAEAFF.

This clonotype came up a few times. The V call is TRBV5-5, the J call TRBJ1-2; no reliable D call. Germline CDR1 SGHKS, CDR2 YYEKEE (reference sequence). V was shortened by 0 bases and J by 4 bases, with 10 bases between the two germline ends. This CDR3 comprises 14 residues. The CDR3 sequence is CASSLVGPTYGYTF. As DNA, the CDR3 is TGTGCCAGCAGCTTGGTAGGCCCTACCTATGGCTACACCTTC.

This clonotype was recorded a few times. This chain uses TRBV20-1 with TRBJ2-3; 15 bases line up with TRBD2. This CDR3 has 18 amino acids. Germline-derived CDR1 and CDR2 are DFQATT and SNEGSKA (reference sequence). The trim removed 2 bases at V and 5 bases at J, leaving 11 bases unmatched. Written as DNA, the CDR3 is TGCAGTGCTAGATTCCGAGGACTAGCGGGGGGGCTTGGAGATACGCAGTATTTT. It yields the protein CSARFRGLAGGLGDTQYF.

There are a few counts of this clonotype. The chain couples TRBV28 to TRBJ1-1; maybe TRBD1 (5 bases). Trimming removed 4 bases at V and 4 bases at J, with 16 bases between. This CDR3 contains 15 residues. Germline V gives CDR1 MDHEN, CDR2 SYDVKM. CDR3 amino acids: CASSSPGPGGTEAFF. As DNA, the CDR3 is TGTGCCAGCAGTTCCCCGGGCCCCGGGGGCACTGAAGCTTTCTTT.

This chain links TRBV12-3 or TRBV12-4 with TRBJ2-5; D unclear. There are 11 residues in the CDR3. V was cut by 4 bases and J by 11 bases, with 11 bases left in between. Here the CDR3 reads CASSYLGQQYF. CDR3 coding DNA: TGTGCCAGCAGTTATCTCGGTCAGCAGTACTTC.

As for this clonotype: A much larger clone lies a single base off, so this may be a read error. The chain combines TRBV4-2 with TRBJ2-1; 11 positions match TRBD1. Germline CDR1 reads LGHNA; CDR2 reads YNFKEQ. V lost 3 bases to trimming and J lost 9 bases; unmatched junction nucleotides: 4. The CDR3 covers 14 residues. CDR3 amino acids: CASSHVGQGGEQFF. CDR3 sequence (DNA): TGTGCCAGCAGCCACGTGGGACAGGGGGGTGAGCAGTTCTTC.

This clonotype has only a few counts. V usage is TRBV12-3 or TRBV12-4 and J usage is TRBJ1-5; D is perhaps TRBD1 (5 bases). The CDR3 covers 13 residues. V was clipped by 3 bases and J by 6 bases, with 9 bases between them. The DNA for the CDR3 is TGTGCCAGCAGTTTGGAGAGGGGTCAGCCCCAGCATTTT. Residues: CASSLERGQPQHF.

This clonotype was seen a single time. The germline gene is not matched at one end of the junction; a read error may be the cause. The chain couples TRBV29-1 to TRBJ2-7; D might be TRBD2 (6 bases). This CDR3 is 12 amino acids long. Germline CDR1 and CDR2: SQVTM and ANQGSEA. This CDR3 is CSGGDGSCEQYF. The CDR3 DNA follows: TGCAGCGGGGGGGACGGATCCTGCGAGCAGTACTTC.

This clonotype was recorded a few times. The rearrangement links TRBV7-3 to TRBJ1-2; D is ambiguous. Trimming stripped 5 bases from V and 3 bases from J, with 13 bases between. This CDR3 has 14 residues. Germline-derived CDR1 and CDR2 are SGHTA and FQGTGA. The CDR3 protein is CASSRDWGDYGYTF. CDR3 DNA sequence: TGTGCCAGCAGCCGAGACTGGGGTGACTATGGCTACACCTTC.

This clonotype has a handful of counts. The rearrangement links TRBV29-1 to TRBJ2-7; 8 nucleotides agree with TRBD1. The ends lost 6 bases at V and 13 bases at J; junction bases unmatched: 8. The CDR3 spans 10 residues. From germline, CDR1 is SQVTM and CDR2 ANQGSEA. CDR3 bases: TGCAGCGTCCGCCGGGACAGGTACTACTTC. Translating it yields CSVRRDRYYF.

Regarding this clonotype: Germline is not matched at one junction end, which may reflect a read error. V and J are TRBV7-2 and TRBJ2-7; 8 positions match TRBD2. The CDR3 loop spans 14 amino acids. Germline CDR1 SGHTA, CDR2 FQGNSA. The CDR3 bases are TGTGCCAGCACAGTTAGCGGGATGACCTACGAGCAGCACTTC. This codes for CASTVSGMTYEQHF.

The chain uses TRBV20-1 and TRBJ2-4, with 7 bases that match TRBD2. V lost 7 bases and J lost 8; bases outside the gene matches: 11. Per germline, CDR1 DFQATT and CDR2 SNEGSKA (reference sequence). CDR3 length: 13 amino acids. CDR3 DNA sequence: TGCAGTGTTACTAGCGCGCCCGGGGACATTCAGTACTTC. Amino acids: CSVTSAPGDIQYF.

V and J are TRBV27 and TRBJ1-6, with D hard to call. Trimming shortened V by 4 bases and J by 7 bases, and 17 bases separated the two germline ends. Per the germline V gene, CDR1 is MNHEY and CDR2 is SMNVEV (reference sequence). CDR3 length equals 16 residues. The CDR3 loop reads CASSYAREGVNSPLHF. The CDR3 nucleotides read TGTGCCAGCAGTTATGCTCGGGAGGGAGTCAATTCACCCCTCCACTTT.

This clonotype was counted between two and nine times. The rearrangement joins TRBV4-3 to TRBJ2-7; D is ambiguous. Per the germline V gene, CDR1 is LGHNA and CDR2 is YSLEER. The CDR3 runs to 15 residues. The V end was cut by 4 bases, the J end by 3 bases, with 16 bases between. For the CDR3, the DNA is TGCGCCAGCAGCCCAGATCGGGTTTACTACTACGAGCAGTACTTC. Protein sequence: CASSPDRVYYYEQYF.

This clonotype was seen more than once but under ten times. The CDR3 DNA follows: TGCGCCAGCAGCTACACACCTGGACAGGTGGGGAATGAGCAGTTCTTC. Translation gives CASSYTPGQVGNEQFF. The chain combines TRBV5-1 with TRBJ2-5; TRBD1 aligns across 7 bases. Gene TRBJ2-1 matches the end of the DNA better, so the J call may be wrong. The CDR3 is 16 residues long. CDR1 and CDR2 from the germline V gene are SGHRS and YFSETQ.

This clonotype was recorded a few times. V is TRBV7-2 and J is TRBJ2-3, with D perhaps matching TRBD1 (6 bases). The CDR3 spans 13 residues. Germline-derived CDR1 and CDR2 are SGHTA and FQGNSA. This CDR3 is CAGGARASGTQYF. The CDR3 region has the DNA TGTGCAGGGGGAGCGCGCGCCTCGGGTACGCAGTATTTT.

The chain links TRBV6-5 to TRBJ2-5, with 7 positions matching TRBD1. The end of the DNA is better explained by TRBJ2-7, so the J call may be wrong. The CDR3 is 15 amino acids. CDR1 is MNHEY, CDR2 SVGAGI, per germline. CDR3 nucleotides: TGTGCCAGCAGACAGGGAGCAGGGGGTACCTACGAGCAGTACTTC. It codes for CASRQGAGGTYEQYF.

This clonotype has a handful of counts. The chain carries TRBV12-3 or TRBV12-4 and TRBJ1-2; 8 bases fit TRBD1. The CDR3 is 14 residues long. Unmatched junction bases numbered 8, after V lost 10 bases and J lost 1 base. This CDR3 is CATSPGQDNYGYTF. CDR3 coding DNA: TGTGCCACCAGCCCGGGACAGGATAACTATGGCTACACCTTC.

This clonotype was detected a few times. The chain uses TRBV20-1 and TRBJ1-4, with D hard to call. The CDR3 totals 13 residues. The germline V gene has CDR1 DFQATT and CDR2 SNEGSKA (reference sequence). Between the trimmed V and J ends, which lost 4 bases and 4 bases, there was a span of 10 bases. In DNA, the CDR3 is TGCAGTGCTAAGGCCGGGAATAATGAAAAACTGTTTTTT. This gives the protein CSAKAGNNEKLFF.

This chain uses TRBV29-1 with TRBJ2-5; D is uncertain. The J call is uncertain, as TRBJ2-1 better fits the DNA end. CDR1 and CDR2 from the germline V gene are SQVTM and ANQGSEA. This CDR3 has 11 residues. The CDR3 loop is CSVEMVNEQFF. The CDR3 nucleotides are TGCAGCGTTGAAATGGTGAATGAGCAGTTCTTC.

In this sample, this clonotype turned up a few times. This chain joins TRBV10-3 and TRBJ1-3; D is unresolved. Trimming pared 4 bases from V and 4 bases from J, leaving 11 bases between. This CDR3 is 14 amino acids long. Germline V gene lookup returns CDR1 ENHRY and CDR2 SYGVKD. The CDR3 region is CAISAPGLGNTIYF. In nucleotides, the CDR3 is TGTGCCATCAGTGCCCCCGGATTAGGAAACACCATATATTTT.

The chain has TRBV5-1 and TRBJ2-7; possibly TRBD1 for D (5 bases). This CDR3 region has 15 residues. CDR1 and CDR2 from the germline V gene are SGHRS and YFSETQ. Trimming left V 0 bases short and J 4 bases short, with 14 bases between. The CDR3 sequence: CASSLGLTVGYEQYF. The CDR3, as DNA: TGCGCCAGCAGCTTGGGCTTGACAGTGGGATACGAGCAGTACTTC.

This chain joins TRBV12-3 or TRBV12-4 and TRBJ1-1, with TRBD1 as a possible D gene (5 bases). The V end lost 6 bases, the J end lost 3 bases, and 11 bases lay between the germline ends. The CDR3 has 13 amino acids. CDR3 nucleotides: TGTGCCAGCAGGCGCCGGGACGACACTGAAGCTTTCTTT. It codes for CASRRRDDTEAFF.

This clonotype has more than one count but fewer than ten. This rearrangement joins TRBV7-2 to TRBJ1-2; tentative D call: TRBD1 (6 bases). The CDR3 loop spans 14 amino acids. The V gene's germline CDR1 is SGHTA and CDR2 FQGNSA. Deletions cut 2 bases from V and 8 bases from J, with 15 bases between. The CDR3 here is CASSLWRDTGGYTF. The CDR3, as DNA: TGTGCCAGCAGCTTATGGCGGGACACGGGAGGCTACACCTTC.

The V call is TRBV27, the J call TRBJ2-5, with 8 bases that match TRBD2. This CDR3 has 15 amino acids. In germline, CDR1 is MNHEY, CDR2 SMNVEV (reference sequence). Trimming took 3 bases from V and 1 from J; bases not matched to a gene: 4. DNA of the CDR3: TGTGCCAGCAGTTTTGTAGCGGGGATCCAAGAGACCCAGTACTTC. This gives the protein CASSFVAGIQETQYF.

The V and J genes are TRBV6-2 or TRBV6-3 and TRBJ1-1; D remains ambiguous. Germline V gene sequence: CDR1 MNHEY, CDR2 SVGEGT. This CDR3 has 11 residues. V gave up 6 bases and J gave up 7 bases, with 9 bases separating them. The CDR3: CASRSRYEAFF. The DNA of the CDR3 is TGTGCCAGCAGGAGCCGTTATGAAGCTTTCTTT.